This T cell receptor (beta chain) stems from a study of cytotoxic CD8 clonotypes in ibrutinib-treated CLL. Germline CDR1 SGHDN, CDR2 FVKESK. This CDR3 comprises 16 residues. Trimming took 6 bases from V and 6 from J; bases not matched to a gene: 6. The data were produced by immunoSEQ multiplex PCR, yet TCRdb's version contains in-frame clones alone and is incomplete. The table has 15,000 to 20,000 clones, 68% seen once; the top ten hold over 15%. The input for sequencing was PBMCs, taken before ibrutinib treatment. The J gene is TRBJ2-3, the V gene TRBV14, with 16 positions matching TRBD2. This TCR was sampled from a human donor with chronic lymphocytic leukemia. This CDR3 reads CASRIKGLAGGDTQYF. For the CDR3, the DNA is TGTGCCAGCAGGATAAAGGGACTAGCGGGGGGGGATACGCAGTATTTT.